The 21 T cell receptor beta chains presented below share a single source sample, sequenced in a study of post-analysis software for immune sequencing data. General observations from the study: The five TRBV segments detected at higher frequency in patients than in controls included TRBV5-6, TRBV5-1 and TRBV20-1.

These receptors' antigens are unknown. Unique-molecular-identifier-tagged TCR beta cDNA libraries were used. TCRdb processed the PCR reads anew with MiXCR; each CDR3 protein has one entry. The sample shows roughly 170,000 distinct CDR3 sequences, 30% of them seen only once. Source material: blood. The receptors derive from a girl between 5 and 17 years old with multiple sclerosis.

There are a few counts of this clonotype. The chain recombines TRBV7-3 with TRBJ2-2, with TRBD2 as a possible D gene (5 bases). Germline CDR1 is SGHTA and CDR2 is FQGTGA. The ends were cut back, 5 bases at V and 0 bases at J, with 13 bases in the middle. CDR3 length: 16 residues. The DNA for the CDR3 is TGTGCCAGCAGCCCCTCCGGAGCGGCGAACACCGGGGAGCTGTTTTTT. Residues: CASSPSGAANTGELFF.

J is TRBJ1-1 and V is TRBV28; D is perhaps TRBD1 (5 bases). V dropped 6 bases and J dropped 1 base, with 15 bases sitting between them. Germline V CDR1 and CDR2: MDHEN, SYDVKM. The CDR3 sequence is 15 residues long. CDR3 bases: TGTGCCAGCAGGGGGGGGGAGGGCCGGAACACTGAAGCTTTCTTT. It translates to CASRGGEGRNTEAFF.

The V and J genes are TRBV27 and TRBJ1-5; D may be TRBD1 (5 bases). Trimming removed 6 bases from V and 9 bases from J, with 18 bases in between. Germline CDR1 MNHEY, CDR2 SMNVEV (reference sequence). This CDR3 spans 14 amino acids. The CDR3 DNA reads TGTGCCAGCAGCCCCTGGGGGGGGGAGCGGCCCCAGCATTTT. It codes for CASSPWGGERPQHF.

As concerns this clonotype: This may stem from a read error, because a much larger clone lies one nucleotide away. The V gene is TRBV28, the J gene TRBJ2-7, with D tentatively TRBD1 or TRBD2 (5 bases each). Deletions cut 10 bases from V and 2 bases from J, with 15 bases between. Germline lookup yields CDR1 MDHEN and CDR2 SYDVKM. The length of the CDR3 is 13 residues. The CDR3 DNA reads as TGTGCCACCAACCGGGACGACACCTACGAGCAGTACTTC. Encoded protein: CATNRDDTYEQYF.

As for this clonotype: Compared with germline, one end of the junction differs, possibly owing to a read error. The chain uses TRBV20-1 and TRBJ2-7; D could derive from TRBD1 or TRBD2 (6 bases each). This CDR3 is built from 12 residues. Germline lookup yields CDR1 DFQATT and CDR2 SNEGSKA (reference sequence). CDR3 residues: CSASVVGGERYF. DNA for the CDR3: TGCAGTGCTAGTGTCGTGGGGGGCGAGCGGTACTTC.

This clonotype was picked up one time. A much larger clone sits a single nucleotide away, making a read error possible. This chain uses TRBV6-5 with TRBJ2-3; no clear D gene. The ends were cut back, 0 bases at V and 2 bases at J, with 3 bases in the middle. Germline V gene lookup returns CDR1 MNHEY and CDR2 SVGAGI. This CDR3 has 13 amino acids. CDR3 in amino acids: CASSYSSTDTQYF. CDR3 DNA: TGTGCCAGCAGTTACTCCTCCACAGATACGCAGTATTTT.

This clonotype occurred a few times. The CDR3 coding sequence is TGCAGTTCCGGGACGAACACTGAAGCTTTCTTT. Amino acids: CSSGTNTEAFF. The V call is TRBV20-1, the J call TRBJ1-1, with D possibly matching TRBD1 (5 bases). CDR1 DFQATT and CDR2 SNEGSKA come from the germline V gene (reference sequence). The CDR3 has 11 residues. Trimming took off 8 bases at V and 1 base at J, with 8 bases between the two ends.

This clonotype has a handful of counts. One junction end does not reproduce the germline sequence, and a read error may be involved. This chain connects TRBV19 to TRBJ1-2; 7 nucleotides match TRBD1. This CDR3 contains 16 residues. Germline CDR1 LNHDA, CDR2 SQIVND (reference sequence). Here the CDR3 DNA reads TGTACCAGTAGTCCCCTCGGACAGGCCGCAAAGTATGGCTACACCTTC. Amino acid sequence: CTSSPLGQAAKYGYTF.

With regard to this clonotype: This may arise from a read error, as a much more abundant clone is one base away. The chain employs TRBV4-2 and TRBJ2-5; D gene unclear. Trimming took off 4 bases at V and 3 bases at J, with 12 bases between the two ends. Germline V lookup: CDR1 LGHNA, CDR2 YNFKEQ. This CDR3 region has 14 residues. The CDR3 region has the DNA TGTGCCAGCAGCCCTACCGGTTGTGAAGAGACCCAGTACTTC. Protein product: CASSPTGCEETQYF.

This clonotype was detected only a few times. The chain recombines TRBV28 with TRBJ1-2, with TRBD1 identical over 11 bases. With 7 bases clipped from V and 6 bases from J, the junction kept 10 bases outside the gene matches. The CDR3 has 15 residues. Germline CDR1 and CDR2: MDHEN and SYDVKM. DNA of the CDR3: TGTGCCAGCATCCAAATAGGACAGGGGGCTCATGGCTACACCTTC. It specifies CASIQIGQGAHGYTF.

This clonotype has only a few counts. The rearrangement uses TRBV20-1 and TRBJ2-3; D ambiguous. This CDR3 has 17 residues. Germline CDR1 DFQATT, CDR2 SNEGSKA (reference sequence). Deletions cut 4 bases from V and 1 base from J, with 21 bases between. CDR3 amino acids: CSANPRAKGRGTDTQYF. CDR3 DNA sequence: TGCAGTGCTAACCCTAGAGCTAAAGGGCGTGGCACAGATACGCAGTATTTT.

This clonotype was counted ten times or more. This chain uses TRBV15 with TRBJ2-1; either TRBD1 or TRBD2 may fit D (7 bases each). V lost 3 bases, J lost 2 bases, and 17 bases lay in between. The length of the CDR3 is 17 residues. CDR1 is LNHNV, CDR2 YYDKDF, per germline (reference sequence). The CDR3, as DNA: TGTGCCACCAGCAGCTTGGGAGGGGGCCGTGCCTACAATGAGCAGTTCTTC. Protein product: CATSSLGGGRAYNEQFF.

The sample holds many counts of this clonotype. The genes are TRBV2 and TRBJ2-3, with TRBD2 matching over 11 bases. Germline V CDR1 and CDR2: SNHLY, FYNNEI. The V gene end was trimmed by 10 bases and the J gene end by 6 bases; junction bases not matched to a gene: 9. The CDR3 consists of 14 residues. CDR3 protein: CAIESSGRGDTQYF. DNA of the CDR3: TGTGCCATCGAAAGTAGCGGGAGGGGTGATACGCAGTATTTT.

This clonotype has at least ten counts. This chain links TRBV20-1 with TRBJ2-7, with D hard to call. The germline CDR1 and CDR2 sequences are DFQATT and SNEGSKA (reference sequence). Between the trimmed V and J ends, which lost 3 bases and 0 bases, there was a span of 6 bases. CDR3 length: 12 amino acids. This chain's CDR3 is CSASDHSYEQYF. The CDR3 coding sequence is TGCAGTGCTAGCGATCACTCCTACGAGCAGTACTTC.

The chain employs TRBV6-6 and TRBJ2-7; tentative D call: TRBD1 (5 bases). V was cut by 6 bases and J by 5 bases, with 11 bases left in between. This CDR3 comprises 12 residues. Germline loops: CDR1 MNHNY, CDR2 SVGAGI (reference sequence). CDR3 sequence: CASRDTTHEQYF. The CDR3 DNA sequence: TGTGCCAGCAGGGACACGACCCACGAGCAGTACTTC.

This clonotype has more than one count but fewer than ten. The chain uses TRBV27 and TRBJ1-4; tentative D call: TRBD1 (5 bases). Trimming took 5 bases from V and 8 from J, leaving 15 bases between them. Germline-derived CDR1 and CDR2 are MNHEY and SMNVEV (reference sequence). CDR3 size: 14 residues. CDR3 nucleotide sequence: TGTGCCAGCAGTCAGACAGCACCGGGAGAAAAACTGTTTTTT. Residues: CASSQTAPGEKLFF.

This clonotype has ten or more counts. CDR3 bases: TGTGCCACCAGTGATTTGCCTAGTAACCCTATGGGGGCCAACGTCCTGACTTTC. It yields the protein CATSDLPSNPMGANVLTF. This chain links TRBV24-1 with TRBJ2-6; D unclear. The CDR3 length is 18 residues. In germline, CDR1 is KGHDR, CDR2 SFDVKD. The V end lost 0 bases, the J end lost 4 bases, and 15 bases lay between the germline ends.

This chain's CDR3 is CSARIGTYNEQFF. CDR3 DNA sequence: TGCAGTGCTAGGATAGGGACCTACAATGAGCAGTTCTTC. The chain links TRBV20-1 to TRBJ2-1; no clear D. Germline CDR1 is DFQATT and CDR2 is SNEGSKA (reference sequence). The CDR3 sequence is 13 residues long. Trimming left V 3 bases short and J 2 bases short, with 8 bases between.

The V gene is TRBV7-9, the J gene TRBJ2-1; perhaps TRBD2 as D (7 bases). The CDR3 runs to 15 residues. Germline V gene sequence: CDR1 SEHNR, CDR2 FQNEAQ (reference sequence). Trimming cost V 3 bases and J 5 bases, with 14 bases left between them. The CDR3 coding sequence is TGTGCCAGCAGCTTGAACGGGGGGCGGAACAATGAGCAGTTCTTC. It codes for CASSLNGGRNNEQFF. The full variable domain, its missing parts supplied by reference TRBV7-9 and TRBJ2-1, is DTGVSQNPRHKITKRGQNVTFRCDPISEHNRLYWYRQTLGQGPEFLTYFQNEAQLEKSRLLSDRFSAERPKGSFSTLEIQRTEQGDSAMYLCASSLNGGRNNEQFFGPGTRLTVL.

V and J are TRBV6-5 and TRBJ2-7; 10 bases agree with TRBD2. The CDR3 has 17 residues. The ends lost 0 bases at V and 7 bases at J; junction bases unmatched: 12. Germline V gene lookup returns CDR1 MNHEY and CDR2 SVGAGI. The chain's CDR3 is CASSYSTASGSFYEQYF. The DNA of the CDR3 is TGTGCCAGCAGTTACTCGACGGCTAGCGGGAGCTTCTATGAGCAGTACTTC.

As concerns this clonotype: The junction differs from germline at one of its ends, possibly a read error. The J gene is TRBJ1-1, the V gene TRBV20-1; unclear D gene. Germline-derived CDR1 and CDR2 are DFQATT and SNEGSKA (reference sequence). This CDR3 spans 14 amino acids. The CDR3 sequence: CGARGHGGNTEAFF. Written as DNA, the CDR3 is TGCGGTGCTAGAGGTCACGGCGGGAACACTGAAGCTTTCTTT.